The 21 T cell receptor beta chains reported below all come from one sample, sequenced in a study of blood T cell repertoires in COVID-19. Method: immunoSEQ multiplex PCR; TCRdb's copy keeps in-frame clones and lacks some. Of 160,000 or so clones detected, roughly 90% appear once; the ten largest clones hold around 2.9%. The sequenced sample consisted of peripheral blood. All receptors come from a man in his sixties with acute or convalescent COVID-19.

This clone came up a few times. The V call is TRBV5-1, the J call TRBJ2-3; TRBD2 matches 12 bases. V lost 3 bases, J lost 2 bases, and 7 bases stayed unmatched. Per the germline V gene, CDR1 is SGHRS and CDR2 is YFSETQ. This CDR3 region has 17 residues. CDR3 region: CASSYSGTSGFTDTQYF. The DNA of the CDR3 is TGCGCCAGCAGCTACTCCGGGACTAGCGGGTTCACAGATACGCAGTATTTT.

V gene TRBV4-1 combines with J gene TRBJ1-4; D unclear. Trimming pared 2 bases from V and 0 bases from J, leaving 13 bases between. The CDR3 contains 17 residues. Germline CDR1 MGHRA, CDR2 YSYEKL. CDR3 sequence: CASSQHAGIATNEKLFF. CDR3 in DNA: TGCGCCAGCAGCCAACACGCGGGTATTGCAACTAATGAAAAACTGTTTTTT.

The rearrangement links TRBV10-2 to TRBJ1-5, with 10 bases fitting TRBD1. V shed 6 bases and J 7 bases; nucleotides not matched to a gene: 3. Germline V CDR1 and CDR2: WSHSY, SAAADI. The CDR3 totals 13 residues. The CDR3 loop reads CASRGQGSQPQHF. The CDR3 nucleotides read TGCGCCAGCAGGGGACAGGGGAGCCAGCCCCAGCATTTT.

This clone was seen a single time. The V gene is TRBV5-6, the J gene TRBJ2-2, with TRBD1 as a possible D gene (6 bases). The CDR3 extends over 15 amino acids. Germline V gene data show CDR1 as SGHDT and CDR2 as YYEEEE. Trimming took off 0 bases at V and 3 bases at J, with 9 bases between the two ends. CDR3 in DNA: TGTGCCAGCAGCTTGGTAGGGACACACACCGGGGAGCTGTTTTTT. Translation gives CASSLVGTHTGELFF. The full variable domain, its missing parts supplied by reference TRBV5-6 and TRBJ2-2, is DAGVTQSPTHLIKTRGQQVTLRCSPKSGHDTVSWYQQALGQGPQFIFQYYEEEERQRGNFPDRFSGHQFPNYSSELNVNALLLGDSALYLCASSLVGTHTGELFFGEGSRLTVL.

The genes are TRBV15 and TRBJ1-1; TRBD1 matches 8 bases. The CDR3 sequence is 15 residues long. J gave up 1 base and V 5 bases, and 6 bases lay outside the gene matches. Germline values: CDR1 LNHNV, CDR2 YYDKDF (reference sequence). In nucleotides, the CDR3 is TGTGCCACCAGCGGCAGGGGGCGGCCGAACACTGAAGCTTTCTTT. Translating it yields CATSGRGRPNTEAFF.

The chain couples TRBV4-1 to TRBJ2-7; the D gene is possibly TRBD1 (6 bases). Trimming took 4 bases from V and 3 from J, leaving 10 bases between them. The V gene's germline CDR1 is MGHRA and CDR2 YSYEKL. This CDR3 comprises 13 residues. The CDR3 region has the DNA TGCGCCAGCAGCCGGACAGAGAACTACGAGCAGTACTTC. It encodes CASSRTENYEQYF.

J is TRBJ2-5 and V is TRBV5-1; 8 nucleotides align to TRBD2. The germline V gene encodes CDR1 SGHRS and CDR2 YFSETQ. The CDR3 is 17 residues long. J was trimmed by 0 bases and V by 3 bases; bases with no gene match: 10. The CDR3 loop reads CASSWDLSGDNQETQYF. The CDR3 region has the DNA TGCGCCAGCAGCTGGGACCTTAGCGGGGACAACCAAGAGACCCAGTACTTC.

The chain has TRBV20-1 and TRBJ1-1; D is possibly TRBD1 (5 bases). Germline CDR1 and CDR2: DFQATT and SNEGSKA (reference sequence). Trimming removed 6 bases at V and 4 bases at J, with 9 bases between. The CDR3 is made up of 11 amino acids. The CDR3 region has the DNA TGCAGTGCGACCGGGGGCACTGAAGCTTTCTTT. Protein: CSATGGTEAFF.

The chain carries TRBV7-2 and TRBJ2-2; 9 bases align to TRBD2. V lost 5 bases, J lost 8 bases, and 9 bases stayed unmatched. This CDR3 is built from 15 residues. CDR1 and CDR2 (germline): SGHTA, FQGNSA. The CDR3 bases are TGTGCCAGCAGCCCTTCTAGCGGGGTGCGGGGGGAGCTGTTTTTT. This sequence encodes CASSPSSGVRGELFF.

This clone occurred a few times. This chain uses TRBV6-2 or TRBV6-3 with TRBJ1-5, with D maybe TRBD1 (5 bases). Germline CDR1 is MNHEY and CDR2 is SVGEGT. V lost 5 bases and J lost 4, with 15 bases in between. CDR3 length equals 15 residues. The CDR3 DNA sequence: TGTGCCAGCAGTCCCCATGGGGGGGGAAATCAGCCCCAGCATTTT. Translating it yields CASSPHGGGNQPQHF.

The chain has TRBV10-3 and TRBJ1-5, with 10 bases lining up with TRBD1. Trimming removed 2 bases from V and 6 bases from J; junction bases left unmatched: 7. This CDR3 contains 16 residues. Germline V CDR1 and CDR2: ENHRY, SYGVKD. CDR3 nucleotides: TGTGCCATCAGTGAGGACAGGGGGCGCATCGGTCAGCCCCAGCATTTT. It translates to CAISEDRGRIGQPQHF.

This clone has only one observation. The chain has TRBV6-5 and TRBJ1-6; D unresolved. Trimming pared 0 bases from V and 6 bases from J, leaving 9 bases between. The germline V gene encodes CDR1 MNHEY and CDR2 SVGAGI. The CDR3 length is 15 residues. CDR3 residues: CASSYSIVRNSPLHF. The CDR3 nucleotides read TGTGCCAGCAGTTACTCGATAGTTCGTAATTCACCCCTCCACTTT.

The chain uses TRBV27 and TRBJ1-5, with 8 bases identical to TRBD1. The V gene's germline CDR1 is MNHEY and CDR2 SMNVEV (reference sequence). The CDR3 loop spans 17 amino acids. The J segment lost 10 bases and the V segment lost 5 bases, leaving 19 bases of the junction unmatched. For the CDR3, the DNA is TGTGCCAGCAGTCTGAAACCCCCAGGGACAGGCGTCGGTCCCCAGCATTTT. This gives the protein CASSLKPPGTGVGPQHF.

The V and J genes are TRBV3-1 (or the pseudogene TRBV3-2) and TRBJ1-2; possibly TRBD1 for D (6 bases). Trimming cost V 4 bases and J 8 bases, with 20 bases left between them. The CDR3 sequence is 15 residues long. Germline CDR1 LGHDT, CDR2 YNNKEL (reference sequence). CDR3 DNA sequence: TGTGCCAGCAGCCCAGAGGGATTGGGGGCTCGAGGCTACACCTTC. Its translation: CASSPEGLGARGYTF.

The V call is TRBV5-1, the J call TRBJ2-7; D is ambiguous. The CDR3 is made up of 15 amino acids. Trimming removed 1 base at V and 3 bases at J, with 14 bases between. Germline loops: CDR1 SGHRS, CDR2 YFSETQ. The CDR3 DNA follows: TGCGCCAGCAGCTTGTCCCAGGTCCCTTACTACGAGCAGTACTTC. Amino acid sequence: CASSLSQVPYYEQYF.

The chain combines TRBV9 with TRBJ1-3; D ambiguous. CDR1 is SGDLS and CDR2 is YYNGEE in the germline V gene. Trimming pared 0 bases from V and 1 base from J, leaving 11 bases between. This CDR3 is built from 16 residues. The CDR3 nucleotides read TGTGCCAGCAGCGTAGATTTCGCGGGATCTGGAAACACCATATATTTT. This gives the protein CASSVDFAGSGNTIYF.

The chain couples TRBV4-2 to TRBJ2-1; TRBD1 aligns across 10 bases. Per germline, CDR1 LGHNA and CDR2 YNFKEQ. V gave up 4 bases and J gave up 15 bases; unmatched junction bases: 9. The CDR3 runs to 13 residues. The CDR3 spells CASSPPRDRGLFF. The CDR3 region has the DNA TGTGCCAGCAGCCCTCCAAGGGACAGGGGACTGTTCTTC.

This clone came up once. This rearrangement joins TRBV3-1 (or the pseudogene TRBV3-2) to TRBJ1-2; TRBD1 matches 9 bases. Per germline, CDR1 LGHDT and CDR2 YNNKEL (reference sequence). The CDR3 is 15 residues long. The V segment lost 5 bases and the J segment 6 bases; nucleotides outside the gene matches: 10. The chain's CDR3 is CASSAFRTGANGYTF. CDR3 DNA sequence: TGTGCCAGCAGCGCCTTTCGGACAGGGGCGAATGGCTACACCTTC.

This rearrangement joins TRBV12-3 or TRBV12-4 to TRBJ1-2, with 9 bases lining up with TRBD1. Trimming removed 10 bases from V and 5 bases from J; junction bases left unmatched: 5. The CDR3 loop spans 12 amino acids. DNA for the CDR3: TGTGCCATTCACGGGACAGGGTATGGCTACACCTTC. Its translation is CAIHGTGYGYTF.

The genes are TRBV6-5 and TRBJ2-2; D is uncertain. V lost 6 bases and J 2 bases, leaving 10 bases between the germline ends. This CDR3 has 14 residues. Per the germline V gene, CDR1 is MNHEY and CDR2 is SVGAGI. CDR3 sequence: CASRGSLNTGELFF. In DNA, the CDR3 is TGTGCCAGCAGGGGCAGCCTTAACACCGGGGAGCTGTTTTTT.

This sequence joins TRBV6-2 or TRBV6-3 and TRBJ2-5, with 8 bases aligning to TRBD2. This CDR3 is built from 18 residues. The germline V gene encodes CDR1 MNHEY and CDR2 SVGEGT. V was pared by 2 bases and J by 8 bases, with 19 bases of the junction left unmatched. The CDR3 reads CASSYALELAAGGLTQYF. The CDR3 region has the DNA TGTGCCAGCAGTTACGCCCTAGAGCTAGCGGCGGGGGGTTTAACCCAGTACTTC.